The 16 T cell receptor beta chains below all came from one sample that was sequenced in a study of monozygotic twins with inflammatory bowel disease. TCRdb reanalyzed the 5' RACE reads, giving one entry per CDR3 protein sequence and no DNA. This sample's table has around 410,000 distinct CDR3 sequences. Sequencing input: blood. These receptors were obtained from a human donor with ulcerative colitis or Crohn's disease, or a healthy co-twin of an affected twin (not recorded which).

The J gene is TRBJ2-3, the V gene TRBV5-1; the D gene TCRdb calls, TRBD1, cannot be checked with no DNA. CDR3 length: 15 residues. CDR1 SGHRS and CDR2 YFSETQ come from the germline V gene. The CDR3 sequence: CATPRGDRSTDTQYF.

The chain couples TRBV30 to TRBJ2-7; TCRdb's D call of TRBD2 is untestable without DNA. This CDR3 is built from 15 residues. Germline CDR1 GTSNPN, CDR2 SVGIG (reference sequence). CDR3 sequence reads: CAWSGGLTVPYEQYF.

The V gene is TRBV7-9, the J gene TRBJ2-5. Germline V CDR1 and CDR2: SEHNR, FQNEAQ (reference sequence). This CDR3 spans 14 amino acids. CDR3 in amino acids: CASSFGGAQETQYF.

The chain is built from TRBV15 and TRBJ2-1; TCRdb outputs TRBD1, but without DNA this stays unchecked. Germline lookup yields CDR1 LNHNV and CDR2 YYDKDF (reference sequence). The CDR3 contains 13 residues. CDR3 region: CATSIGGRNEQFF.

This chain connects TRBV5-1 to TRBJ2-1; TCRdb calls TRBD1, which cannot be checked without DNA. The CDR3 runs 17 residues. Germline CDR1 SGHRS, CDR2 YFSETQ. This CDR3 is CASSPIDSTGTYNEQFF.

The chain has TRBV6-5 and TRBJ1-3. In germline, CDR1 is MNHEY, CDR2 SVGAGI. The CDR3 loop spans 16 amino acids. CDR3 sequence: CASSYSGPSSGNTIYF.

CDR3 residues: CASSLTSGGVTDTQYF. The chain uses TRBV5-1 and TRBJ2-3; TCRdb proposes TRBD2, but this gene call is untestable without DNA. CDR3 length: 16 amino acids. CDR1 and CDR2 from the germline V gene are SGHRS and YFSETQ.

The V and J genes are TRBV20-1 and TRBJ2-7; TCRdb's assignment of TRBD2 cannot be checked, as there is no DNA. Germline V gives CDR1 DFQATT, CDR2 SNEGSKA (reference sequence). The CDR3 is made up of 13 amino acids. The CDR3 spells CSGTTSGTYEQYF.

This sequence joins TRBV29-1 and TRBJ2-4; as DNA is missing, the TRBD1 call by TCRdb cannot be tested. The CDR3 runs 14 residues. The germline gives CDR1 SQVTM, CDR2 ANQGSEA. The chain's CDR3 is CSVLGTGAKNIQYF.

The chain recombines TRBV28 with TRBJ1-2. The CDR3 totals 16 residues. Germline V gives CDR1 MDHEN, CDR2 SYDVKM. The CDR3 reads CASSSFVDGPNYGYTF.

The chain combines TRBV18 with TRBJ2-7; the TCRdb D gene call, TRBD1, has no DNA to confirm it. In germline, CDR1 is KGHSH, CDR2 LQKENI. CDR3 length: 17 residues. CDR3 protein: CASSPPTPGQGGYEQYF.

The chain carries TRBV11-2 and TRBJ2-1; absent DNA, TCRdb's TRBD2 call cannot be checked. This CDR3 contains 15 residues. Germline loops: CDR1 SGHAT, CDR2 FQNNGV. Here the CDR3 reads CASSLDGLAVNEQFF. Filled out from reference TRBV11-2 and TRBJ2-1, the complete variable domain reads EAGVAQSPRYKIIEKRQSVAFWCNPISGHATLYWYQQILGQGPKLLIQFQNNGVVDDSQLPKDRFSAERLKGVDSTLKIQPAKLEDSAVYLCASSLDGLAVNEQFFGPGTRLTVL.

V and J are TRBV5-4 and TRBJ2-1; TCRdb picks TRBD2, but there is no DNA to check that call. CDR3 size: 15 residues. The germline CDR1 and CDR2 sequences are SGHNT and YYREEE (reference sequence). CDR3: CASSFSGSSVNEQFF.

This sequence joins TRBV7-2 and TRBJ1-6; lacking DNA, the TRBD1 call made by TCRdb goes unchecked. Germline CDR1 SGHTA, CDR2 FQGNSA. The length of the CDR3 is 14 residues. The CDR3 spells CASSLGQRNSPLHF.

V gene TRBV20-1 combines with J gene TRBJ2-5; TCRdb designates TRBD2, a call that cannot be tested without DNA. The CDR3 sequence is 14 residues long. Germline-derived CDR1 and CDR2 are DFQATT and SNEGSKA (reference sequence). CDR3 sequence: CSALTSGGQETQYF.

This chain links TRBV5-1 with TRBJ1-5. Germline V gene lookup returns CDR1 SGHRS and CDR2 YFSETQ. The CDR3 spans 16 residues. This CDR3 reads CASSWDKRFSNQPQHF.